The entry that follows covers one TCR beta chain sequence. The junction had 6 bases not matched to a gene; V was cut back by 3 bases and J by 4 bases. Germline V lookup: CDR1 SNHLY, CDR2 FYNNEI. This CDR3 spans 14 amino acids. These data originate in a study of blood T cell repertoires in COVID-19. Study overall: T cells, B-cell-depleted T cells, or PBMCs supplied cDNA or gDNA.

Sequencing used immunoSEQ multiplex PCR; TCRdb keeps in-frame clones, though not all of them. The table lists 310,000 or so clones, about 83% of them singletons. The source is a woman aged 40 to 50 who had recovered from COVID-19. The rearrangement joins TRBV2 to TRBJ2-7, with 7 bases identical to TRBD2. The sequencing input was PBMCs or T cells enriched from blood (not recorded which). The CDR3 sequence: CASSDGGYGYEQYF. The CDR3 nucleotides are TGTGCCAGCAGTGACGGGGGGTACGGATACGAGCAGTACTTC.